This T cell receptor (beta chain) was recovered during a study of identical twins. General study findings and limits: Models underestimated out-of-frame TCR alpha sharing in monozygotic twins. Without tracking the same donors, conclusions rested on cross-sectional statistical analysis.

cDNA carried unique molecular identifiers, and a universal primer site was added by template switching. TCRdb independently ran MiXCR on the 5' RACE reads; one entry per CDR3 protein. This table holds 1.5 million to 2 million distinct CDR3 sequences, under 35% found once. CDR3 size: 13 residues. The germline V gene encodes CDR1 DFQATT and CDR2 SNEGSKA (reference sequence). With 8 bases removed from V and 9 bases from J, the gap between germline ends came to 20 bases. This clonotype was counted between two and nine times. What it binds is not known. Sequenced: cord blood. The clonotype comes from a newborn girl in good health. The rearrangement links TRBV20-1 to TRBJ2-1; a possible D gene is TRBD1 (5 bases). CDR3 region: CSLTGRTSGEQFF. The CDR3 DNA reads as TGCAGTTTAACGGGCAGGACATCAGGTGAGCAGTTCTTC.